This is a list of T cell receptor beta chains from one sample in a study of cytomegalovirus exposure and HLA in healthy donors. Sequenced by immunoSEQ multiplex PCR; TCRdb stores in-frame clones only, minus some. The sample holds over 80,000 clones, around 73% seen once. The sample was PBMCs. Source of these receptors: a woman aged 40 to 49 in good health and CMV-seronegative. Each CDR3 is given with its conserved first and last residue. Each record gives: J gene, clone size, V gene, D gene, CDR3 DNA, CDR3 protein. A D gene is named only where the DNA matches it firmly. Only part of the rows carry a size: once, few, many, or a class if the clone is expanded.

TRBJ2-2 | - | TRBV11-2 | - | TGTGCCAGCACCCAGACTAGTATCGTCGGGGAGCTGTTTTTT | CASTQTSIVGELFF
TRBJ2-7 | - | TRBV10-3 | - | TGTGCCATCAGTGATAACATCTACGAGCAGTACTTC | CAISDNIYEQYF
TRBJ2-2 | - | TRBV2 | TRBD2 | TGTGCCAGCAGTGAAGAACTAGCGGCGAGCACCGGGGAGCTGTTTTTT | CASSEELAASTGELFF
TRBJ1-2 | - | TRBV2 | - | TGTGCCAGCAGTGAGAACAGGGTAATCGATGGCTACACCTTC | CASSENRVIDGYTF
TRBJ2-5 | - | TRBV28 | - | TGTGCCAGCAGAGGAGCCCAAGAGACCCAGTACTTC | CASRGAQETQYF
TRBJ2-1 | - | TRBV6-4 | TRBD2 | TGTGCCAGCAGTGGAGGGACTAGCGGATACAATGAGCAGTTCTTC | CASSGGTSGYNEQFF
TRBJ1-1 | - | TRBV28 | - | TGTGCCAGCACCGTAAGGGGCACTGAAGCTTTCTTT | CASTVRGTEAFF
TRBJ1-1 | - | TRBV27 | TRBD1 | TGTGCCAGCAGGACAGGGGGTTTCACTGAAGCTTTCTTT | CASRTGGFTEAFF
TRBJ2-5 | - | TRBV7-2 | TRBD2 | TGTGCCAGCAGCTTAGCGCTAGCGGGAGGGCCCTGGAAGACCCAGTACTTC | CASSLALAGGPWKTQYF
TRBJ2-3 | - | TRBV7-9 | TRBD2 | TGTGCCAGCAGCCCTAGCGGGAGAGTTGCAGATACGCAGTATTTT | CASSPSGRVADTQYF
TRBJ2-7 | - | TRBV7-2 | - | TGTGCCAGCAGCTTGAACAGTCCCTACGAGCAGTACTTC | CASSLNSPYEQYF
TRBJ2-1 | - | TRBV6-4 | TRBD2 | TGTGCCAGCAGCTACGAGACTAGCGGGAGCTCCTACAATGAGCAGTTCTTC | CASSYETSGSSYNEQFF
TRBJ2-7 | - | TRBV20-1 | - | TGCAGTGCTAGAGACCACTACGAGCAGTACTTC | CSARDHYEQYF
TRBJ1-2 | - | TRBV28 | - | TGTGCCAGCAGTTTATTCTCCCGGGGTCCAAATGGCTACACCTTC | CASSLFSRGPNGYTF
TRBJ2-1 | once | TRBV9 | - | TGTGCCAGCAGCCTTCTCTGGGGCGGGGCTGTGGATGAGCAGTTCTTC | CASSLLWGGAVDEQFF
TRBJ1-5 | - | TRBV6-6 | TRBD1 | TGTGCCATTGCGGACAGGGCCAATCAGCCCCAGCATTTT | CAIADRANQPQHF